The 4 T cell receptor beta chains below were found in one sample sequenced in a study of blood T cell repertoires in COVID-19. Repertoires were generated with immunoSEQ multiplex PCR, while TCRdb's copy carries only in-frame clones and drops some. Among about 100,000 clones, over 85% were seen once, and the ten largest hold more than 5.5%. Sequenced: peripheral blood. The receptors originated from a man between 65 and 85 years old with acute or convalescent COVID-19.

The V and J genes are TRBV9 and TRBJ2-2; 7 bases fit TRBD1. This CDR3 contains 18 residues. J was trimmed by 2 bases and V by 3 bases; bases with no gene match: 13. Germline V gene lookup returns CDR1 SGDLS and CDR2 YYNGEE. The CDR3 here is CASSAKAGTALNTGELFF. CDR3 coding DNA: TGTGCCAGCAGCGCGAAGGCCGGGACAGCTTTAAACACCGGGGAGCTGTTTTTT.

This chain uses TRBV7-9 with TRBJ2-1; tentatively, D is TRBD2 (5 bases). This CDR3 has 15 residues. Trimming took 4 bases from V and 7 from J, leaving 17 bases between them. Germline CDR1 and CDR2: SEHNR and FQNEAQ (reference sequence). Here the CDR3 reads CASSSPPSRGNEQFF. CDR3 coding DNA: TGTGCCAGCAGCTCCCCCCCCTCCCGGGGAAATGAGCAGTTCTTC.

V gene TRBV15 combines with J gene TRBJ1-4; 11 positions match TRBD1. CDR1 is LNHNV, CDR2 YYDKDF, per germline (reference sequence). The V gene end was trimmed by 0 bases and the J gene end by 6 bases; junction bases not matched to a gene: 3. CDR3 length equals 16 residues. CDR3 nucleotides: TGTGCCACCAGCAGAGACCGGGACAGGGGGTATGAAAAACTGTTTTTT. It translates to CATSRDRDRGYEKLFF.

About this clone itself: The junction and the germline gene differ at one end; a read error may be behind it. The chain carries TRBV5-1 and TRBJ2-5, with no clear D. The CDR3 spans 13 residues. Germline V gene sequence: CDR1 SGHRS, CDR2 YFSETQ. CDR3 sequence reads: CASSIDSQGTQYF. CDR3 nucleotide sequence: TGCGCCAGCAGCATCGACTCTCAAGGGACCCAGTACTTC.